Each of the 7 T cell receptor beta chains below was sequenced from the same sample in a study of blood T cells in healthy people across ages. Primers used in a second PCR of roughly 6 to 11 cycles were a sample-barcoded 5' primer and a J-beta primer mix. TCRdb processed the 5' RACE reads anew with MiXCR; each CDR3 protein has one entry. The sample yields about 780,000 distinct CDR3 sequences, about 47% seen once. Sequenced input: blood. These TCRs come from a man at least 80 years old in good health.

For the CDR3, the DNA is TGTGCCAGCAGCTTAGGGGGGGGCGTACAGCCCCAGCATTTT. Residues: CASSLGGGVQPQHF. V is TRBV7-2 and J is TRBJ1-5, with D possibly matching TRBD1 (6 bases). With 1 base removed from V and 7 bases from J, the gap between germline ends came to 11 bases. The CDR3 consists of 14 residues. Germline V CDR1 and CDR2: SGHTA, FQGNSA.

This clonotype occurred a few times. The chain uses TRBV29-1 and TRBJ2-7; a weak D match, TRBD2 (6 bases). CDR1 SQVTM and CDR2 ANQGSEA come from the germline V gene. The CDR3 runs 11 residues. The ends were cut back, 7 bases at V and 2 bases at J, with 9 bases in the middle. CDR3 residues: CSGGEPYEQYF. The CDR3 bases are TGCAGCGGCGGGGAGCCCTACGAGCAGTACTTC.

In this sample, this clonotype turned up a few times. The chain has TRBV12-3 or TRBV12-4 and TRBJ1-2; the D gene is possibly TRBD1 (6 bases). Trimming removed 6 bases from V and 4 bases from J, with 18 bases in between. The CDR3 contains 15 residues. CDR3 sequence (DNA): TGTGCCAGCAGGGACGGACGGACAGATATCTATGGCTACACCTTC. This encodes CASRDGRTDIYGYTF.

This clonotype was seen many times. The chain has TRBV5-1 and TRBJ2-1; D unresolved. V lost 3 bases and J 0 bases, leaving 10 bases between the germline ends. This CDR3 comprises 15 residues. Germline values: CDR1 SGHRS, CDR2 YFSETQ. In DNA, the CDR3 is TGCGCCAGCAGCTCCGGGTTGGGCTCCTACAATGAGCAGTTCTTC. Protein sequence: CASSSGLGSYNEQFF.

This clonotype was seen only once. The gene calls are TRBV7-2 and TRBJ2-6; no firm D call. Per germline, CDR1 SGHTA and CDR2 FQGNSA. The CDR3 is 18 residues long. Trimming pared 2 bases from V and 4 bases from J, leaving 18 bases between. As DNA, the CDR3 is TGTGCCAGCAGCTTAAGTAGGGCAGTGGCCTCCGGGGCCAACGTCCTGACTTTC. Amino acid sequence: CASSLSRAVASGANVLTF.

The chain uses TRBV24-1 and TRBJ2-1; 9 bases map to TRBD2. The CDR3 sequence is 20 residues long. Germline V gives CDR1 KGHDR, CDR2 SFDVKD. V trimming: 4 bases; J trimming: 3 bases; junction bases outside the gene matches: 18. The CDR3 DNA reads TGTGCCACCAGTGACCAAGGTCGTAGTAGCGGGGGAAGTTTCTACAATGAGCAGTTCTTC. Amino acid sequence: CATSDQGRSSGGSFYNEQFF.

This clonotype was observed at least ten times. A single base separates this from a much larger clone, so it may be a read error. The rearrangement links TRBV7-2 to TRBJ2-5; D may be TRBD1 or TRBD2 (5 bases each). CDR3 length equals 14 residues. Germline lookup yields CDR1 SGHTA and CDR2 FQGNSA. The CDR3 DNA reads TGTGCCAGCAACTTACTGGGGGTGGGGAATGAGCAGTACTTC. Translated: CASNLLGVGNEQYF.